These 29 T cell receptor beta chains were all obtained from the same sample, sequenced in a study of beta chain features in type 1 diabetes. The investigators reverse transcribed all of the isolated RNA, so they sequenced expressed TCRB transcripts. This table comes from immunoSEQ multiplex PCR, and its TCRdb copy is limited to in-frame clones, with some not included. Among fewer than 250,000 clones, 7.5% to 10% were seen once, and the ten largest hold just under 0.035%. Sequenced input: naive CD4+ T cells from blood. The receptors here all came from a woman younger than 30 in good health.

In this sample, this clone turned up many times. The chain combines TRBV7-2 with TRBJ2-3, with 11 bases fitting TRBD2. Per germline, CDR1 SGHTA and CDR2 FQGNSA. CDR3 length: 16 residues. Losses at the gene ends were 4 bases for V and 5 bases for J; bases not matched to a gene: 8. The chain's CDR3 is CASSSVAGGPGDTQYF. In nucleotides, the CDR3 is TGTGCCAGCAGCTCTGTAGCGGGGGGGCCGGGAGATACGCAGTATTTT.

This sequence joins TRBV30 and TRBJ2-5; unclear D gene. This CDR3 has 13 amino acids. Germline CDR1 is GTSNPN and CDR2 is SVGIG (reference sequence). V was cut by 1 base and J by 4 bases, with 10 bases left in between. Here the CDR3 reads CAWSGVDRETQYF. For the CDR3, the DNA is TGTGCCTGGAGTGGCGTAGATAGAGAGACCCAGTACTTC. Filled out from reference TRBV30 and TRBJ2-5, the complete variable domain reads SQTIHQWPATLVQPVGSPLSLECTVEGTSNPNLYWYRQAAGRGLQLLFYSVGIGQISSEVPQNLSASRPQDRQFILSSKKLLLSDSGFYLCAWSGVDRETQYFGPGTRLLVL.

The CDR3 region is CASRRRNIQYF. In DNA form, the CDR3 reads TGTGCCAGCAGGCGGAGGAACATTCAGTACTTC. The chain links TRBV6-5 to TRBJ2-4, with D maybe TRBD2 (5 bases). The germline V gene encodes CDR1 MNHEY and CDR2 SVGAGI. V lost 6 bases and J 7 bases, leaving 7 bases between the germline ends. The CDR3 is 11 amino acids.

The chain carries TRBV2 and TRBJ2-5, with D perhaps TRBD1 (7 bases). The CDR3 runs 13 residues. Trimming removed 8 bases at V and 5 bases at J, with 15 bases between. The germline gives CDR1 SNHLY, CDR2 FYNNEI. In DNA form, the CDR3 reads TGTGCCAGCCGGCGGGACAGTGAGGAGACCCAGTACTTC. This gives the protein CASRRDSEETQYF.

V and J are TRBV11-2 and TRBJ1-5; 8 positions agree with TRBD1. Germline CDR1 SGHAT, CDR2 FQNNGV. The junction had 16 bases not matched to a gene; V was cut back by 11 bases and J by 10 bases. CDR3 length equals 14 residues. CDR3 sequence (DNA): TGTGCCTACCACAGGGGGATAGCAATCAGCCCCCAGCATTTT. Amino acids: CAYHRGIAISPQHF. Filled out from reference TRBV11-2 and TRBJ1-5, the complete variable domain reads EAGVAQSPRYKIIEKRQSVAFWCNPISGHATLYWYQQILGQGPKLLIQFQNNGVVDDSQLPKDRFSAERLKGVDSTLKIQPAKLEDSAVYLCAYHRGIAISPQHFGDGTRLSIL.

The rearrangement links TRBV7-6 to TRBJ1-2; 7 bases match TRBD1. This CDR3 has 13 amino acids. Per the germline V gene, CDR1 is SGHVS and CDR2 is FNYEAQ. J lost 8 bases, V lost 5 bases, and 8 bases had no gene match. In DNA form, the CDR3 reads TGTGCCAGCAGCGTCGACAGGGCTGGCGGCTACACCTTC. Its translation: CASSVDRAGGYTF. Drawing the rest from reference TRBV7-6 and TRBJ1-2, the complete variable domain is GAGVSQSPRYKVTKRGQDVALRCDPISGHVSLYWYRQALGQGPEFLTYFNYEAQQDKSGLPNDRFSAERPEGSISTLTIQRTEQRDSAMYRCASSVDRAGGYTFGSGTRLTVV.

The J gene is TRBJ1-5, the V gene TRBV19; D is undetermined. The germline gives CDR1 LNHDA, CDR2 SQIVND (reference sequence). Trimming took off 5 bases at V and 4 bases at J, with 6 bases between the two ends. The CDR3 extends over 12 amino acids. CDR3 region: CASSELNQPQHF. CDR3 nucleotides: TGTGCCAGTAGTGAACTTAATCAGCCCCAGCATTTT.

This clone was seen a few times. The chain carries TRBV30 and TRBJ2-7, with 10 bases identical to TRBD1. The germline gives CDR1 GTSNPN, CDR2 SVGIG (reference sequence). CDR3 size: 14 residues. Trimming removed 2 bases from V and 5 bases from J; junction bases left unmatched: 6. The CDR3 coding sequence is TGTGCCTGGAGTCTTTGGACAGGGGGGGACGAGCAGTACTTC. Translating it yields CAWSLWTGGDEQYF.

A few counts support this clone. The chain is built from TRBV6-5 and TRBJ2-5; 9 nucleotides agree with TRBD1. V was pared by 6 bases and J by 5 bases, with 7 bases of the junction left unmatched. CDR3 length: 14 amino acids. CDR1 MNHEY and CDR2 SVGAGI come from the germline V gene. The CDR3 DNA reads TGTGCCAGCAGGTTGGGACAGGGCGGGGAGACCCAGTACTTC. Protein: CASRLGQGGETQYF.

This clone was counted between two and nine times. The CDR3, as DNA: TGTGCCAGTGGAGGGGAAGGAGCTGGGGCCAACGTCCTGACTTTC. Protein: CASGGEGAGANVLTF. The chain employs TRBV25-1 and TRBJ2-6, with a tentative D call TRBD2 (6 bases). In germline, CDR1 is MGHDK, CDR2 SYGVNS. V shed 9 bases and J shed 2 bases, with 14 bases lying between them. CDR3 length: 15 amino acids.

This clone has only a few counts. This chain links TRBV5-4 with TRBJ1-1; the match to TRBD1 covers 8 bases. CDR3 size: 15 residues. Germline CDR1 and CDR2: SGHNT and YYREEE (reference sequence). V was clipped by 4 bases and J by 3 bases; unmatched bases: 8. DNA of the CDR3: TGTGCCAGCAGCCCGCAGGGGGCGCGGGACACTGAAGCTTTCTTT. Protein sequence: CASSPQGARDTEAFF.

The chain is built from TRBV7-6 and TRBJ2-5; 12 bases are a match to TRBD2. With V trimmed by 5 bases and J by 0 bases, 7 bases remained unmatched. CDR1 is SGHVS and CDR2 is FNYEAQ in the germline V gene. The CDR3 consists of 17 residues. CDR3 sequence reads: CASSPRTSGTYQETQYF. The CDR3 DNA sequence: TGTGCCAGCAGCCCACGGACTAGCGGGACCTACCAAGAGACCCAGTACTTC.

There are a few counts of this clone. V gene TRBV25-1 combines with J gene TRBJ1-2, with D perhaps matching TRBD1 (5 bases). Germline V gene lookup returns CDR1 MGHDK and CDR2 SYGVNS. This CDR3 comprises 15 residues. V was pared by 4 bases and J by 6 bases, with 18 bases between. CDR3 in amino acids: CASSGPAGRSDGYTF. CDR3 coding DNA: TGTGCCAGCAGTGGGCCGGCAGGGCGGTCCGATGGCTACACCTTC.

The CDR3 reads CASSLAVGTSDFTDTQYF. In nucleotides, the CDR3 is TGCGCCAGCAGCTTGGCAGTCGGGACTAGCGATTTCACAGATACGCAGTATTTT. The chain employs TRBV5-1 and TRBJ2-3; TRBD2 matches 10 bases. The CDR3 sequence is 18 residues long. Trimming cost V 0 bases and J 2 bases; bases outside gene matches: 9. Germline V lookup: CDR1 SGHRS, CDR2 YFSETQ.

As for this clone: The junction departs from germline at one end; a sequencing error may be responsible. This chain joins TRBV4-1 and TRBJ2-1, with 8 bases identical to TRBD1. From germline, CDR1 is MGHRA and CDR2 YSYEKL. The CDR3 spans 14 residues. Written as DNA, the CDR3 is TGTGCCAGCAGCCAAATGGCAGGGGGCGGAGAGCAGTTCTTC. Its translation: CASSQMAGGGEQFF.

This rearrangement joins TRBV7-2 to TRBJ1-5; D is perhaps TRBD1 (5 bases). This CDR3 comprises 16 residues. Germline V gene sequence: CDR1 SGHTA, CDR2 FQGNSA. Between the trimmed V and J ends, which lost 1 base and 6 bases, there was a span of 16 bases. The CDR3 nucleotides read TGTGCCAGCAGCTTAGGGGGTGCGGGGGTCTCTCAGCCCCAGCATTTT. Residues: CASSLGGAGVSQPQHF.

The V gene is TRBV5-1, the J gene TRBJ2-3, with D perhaps TRBD1 (5 bases). This CDR3 comprises 15 residues. Germline-derived CDR1 and CDR2 are SGHRS and YFSETQ. Trimming stripped 0 bases from V and 1 base from J, with 9 bases between. CDR3 loop: CASSLDGRGTDTQYF. CDR3 bases: TGCGCCAGCAGCTTGGATGGCAGGGGCACAGATACGCAGTATTTT.

This clone was counted between two and nine times. V and J are TRBV10-3 and TRBJ2-1; 8 nucleotides agree with TRBD2. Germline V gene data show CDR1 as ENHRY and CDR2 as SYGVKD. The CDR3 covers 14 residues. The V gene end was trimmed by 11 bases and the J gene end by 7 bases; junction bases not matched to a gene: 13. CDR3 sequence (DNA): TGTGCCGTGGGAGCGGCTGGCGGGGGGAATGAGCAGTTCTTC. This codes for CAVGAAGGGNEQFF.

This clone occurred a few times. The V gene is TRBV7-9, the J gene TRBJ2-7; D perhaps matches TRBD1 (5 bases). The V gene's germline CDR1 is SEHNR and CDR2 FQNEAQ (reference sequence). CDR3 length equals 12 residues. Trimming removed 3 bases at V and 3 bases at J, with 6 bases between. The CDR3 protein is CASSLTDYEQYF. The CDR3 DNA reads TGTGCCAGCAGCTTGACAGACTACGAGCAGTACTTC.

A few counts support this clone. The CDR3 nucleotides read TGCGCCAGCAGCTTGGGACTTAGCGGGAGAGGCACCGGGGAGCTGTTTTTT. As protein: CASSLGLSGRGTGELFF. The chain links TRBV5-1 to TRBJ2-2; 9 nucleotides line up with TRBD2. V shed 0 bases and J 4 bases; nucleotides not matched to a gene: 7. The CDR3 is made up of 17 amino acids. The germline V gene has CDR1 SGHRS and CDR2 YFSETQ.

There are a few counts of this clone. The genes are TRBV7-3 and TRBJ2-2; D gene unclear. Germline V gives CDR1 SGHTA, CDR2 FQGTGA. The CDR3 runs to 12 residues. Trimming cost V 5 bases and J 4 bases, with 5 bases left between them. This CDR3 is CASSPRTGELFF. The CDR3 nucleotides are TGTGCCAGCAGCCCCCGCACCGGGGAGCTGTTTTTT. The full variable domain, with the rest looked up from reference TRBV7-3 and TRBJ2-2, is GAGVSQTPSNKVTEKGKYVELRCDPISGHTALYWYRQSLGQGPEFLIYFQGTGAADDSGLPNDRFFAVRPEGSVSTLKIQRTERGDSAVYLCASSPRTGELFFGEGSRLTVL.

This clone was found a few times. The rearrangement links TRBV6-6 to TRBJ1-5; no clear D. CDR3 length: 16 residues. In germline, CDR1 is MNHNY, CDR2 SVGAGI (reference sequence). The V end lost 2 bases, the J end lost 2 bases, and 13 bases lay between the germline ends. CDR3 amino acids: CASSYGISGRNQPQHF. CDR3 coding DNA: TGTGCCAGCAGTTACGGAATTAGTGGGCGCAATCAGCCCCAGCATTTT.

This clone showed up just a few times. This chain uses TRBV5-4 with TRBJ1-2; TRBD1 is a possible D gene (6 bases). The germline gives CDR1 SGHNT, CDR2 YYREEE (reference sequence). CDR3 length: 13 residues. The V gene lost 0 bases and the J gene lost 7 bases, with 10 bases spanning the gap. The CDR3 reads CASSLVGAGGYTF. DNA for the CDR3: TGTGCCAGCAGCTTGGTGGGGGCAGGTGGCTACACCTTC.

This clone was picked up a small number of times. V usage is TRBV29-1 and J usage is TRBJ2-2, with 7 bases that match TRBD2. Germline CDR1 reads SQVTM; CDR2 reads ANQGSEA. This CDR3 region has 16 residues. The V segment lost 1 base and the J segment 11 bases; nucleotides outside the gene matches: 16. The CDR3 loop reads CSVEVFVEGREGELFF. The CDR3 DNA reads TGCAGCGTTGAAGTCTTCGTCGAGGGGAGGGAGGGAGAGCTGTTTTTT.

This clone was counted between two and nine times. This chain links TRBV5-1 with TRBJ2-3; D is unclear. V lost 3 bases, J lost 4 bases, and 12 bases lay in between. Germline CDR1 reads SGHRS; CDR2 reads YFSETQ. There are 14 residues in the CDR3. DNA of the CDR3: TGCGCCAGCAGCTCCACAGTCTCCCCAGATACGCAGTATTTT. It codes for CASSSTVSPDTQYF.

This clone was recorded at least ten times. This chain connects TRBV18 to TRBJ1-1; no clear D gene. Germline CDR1 reads KGHSH; CDR2 reads LQKENI. The ends were cut back, 4 bases at V and 2 bases at J, with 8 bases in the middle. The length of the CDR3 is 13 residues. Here the CDR3 reads CASSLASNTEAFF. Written as DNA, the CDR3 is TGTGCCAGCTCACTAGCCAGCAACACTGAAGCTTTCTTT.

The V and J genes are TRBV19 and TRBJ1-1, with unresolved D. CDR1 is LNHDA, CDR2 SQIVND, per germline (reference sequence). CDR3 length equals 13 residues. V shed 1 base and J shed 0 bases, with 3 bases lying between them. The CDR3 loop is CASSIAMNTEAFF. CDR3 sequence (DNA): TGTGCCAGTAGTATAGCAATGAACACTGAAGCTTTCTTT. Variable domain in full (rest from reference TRBV19 and TRBJ1-1): DGGITQSPKYLFRKEGQNVTLSCEQNLNHDAMYWYRQDPGQGLRLIYYSQIVNDFQKGDIAEGYSVSREKKESFPLTVTSAQKNPTAFYLCASSIAMNTEAFFGQGTRLTVV.

J is TRBJ2-7 and V is TRBV5-1, with D maybe TRBD2 (6 bases). Between the trimmed V and J ends, which lost 4 bases and 0 bases, there was a span of 11 bases. The CDR3 extends over 14 amino acids. Germline-derived CDR1 and CDR2 are SGHRS and YFSETQ. CDR3 sequence reads: CASSPEGPSYEQYF. The CDR3 DNA sequence: TGCGCCAGCAGCCCGGAGGGCCCCTCCTACGAGCAGTACTTC.

This clone was picked up a small number of times. Different DNA sequences within this sample yield the same CDR3. V usage is TRBV5-1 and J usage is TRBJ2-3; tentatively, D is TRBD2 (6 bases). The germline gives CDR1 SGHRS, CDR2 YFSETQ. The CDR3 sequence is 14 residues long. The ends were cut back, 0 bases at V and 3 bases at J, with 8 bases in the middle. The CDR3 loop reads CASSLAGVTDTQYF. The CDR3 bases are TGCGCCAGCAGCTTGGCGGGAGTTACAGATACGCAGTATTTT.